A selection of T cell receptor beta chains follows, all from one sample in a study of shared clonotypes between healthy human individuals. Sequenced by immunoSEQ multiplex PCR; TCRdb stores in-frame clones only, minus some. The sample consists of some 1,400,000 clones, approximately 97% of them appearing once. The specimen was naive CD4+ T cells sorted from blood. These TCRs come from a man younger than 45 in good health. Each CDR3 is given with its conserved first and last residue.

v_call cdr3_aa
TRBV5-1 CASSLWTAYTEAFF
TRBV28 CASSGGLELHPQYF
TRBV6-1 CASSEGGTEAFF
TRBV5-4 CASSLGGAGGLETQYF
TRBV2 CASSEVWREPTGELFF
TRBV27 CASSLLAAGRFYEQYF
TRBV6-5 CAGRTGNYGYTF
TRBV15 CAIRAWTGQNTEAFF
TRBV6-1 CASSESWAGVPYNEQFF
TRBV29-1 CSVADMSGSNQPQHF
TRBV5-1 CASSLWALGGPTDTQYF
TRBV10-1 CASSESSRGESGNTIYF
TRBV27 CASSLGLAGGMVPYEQYF
TRBV5-4 CASSHDRTSSYEQYF
TRBV19 CASSIVRGTSNQPQHF
TRBV29-1 CSDLGRLGDEQFF
TRBV7-3 CASSFLAAYEQYF
TRBV5-6 CASSLGGGQRTNYGYTF
TRBV18 CASSRDRGTNEQFF
TRBV29-1 CSVDGQFSNQPQHF
TRBV5-5 CASSSTVSNQPQHF
TRBV10-2 CASTRQGNQPQHF
TRBV2 CASSEGGTVALSFETQYF
TRBV9 CASSPEASLAYEQYF
TRBV28 CASSVTTYEQYF
TRBV18 CASSPPGVYEQYF
TRBV5-5 CASSRDGNQPQHF
TRBV6-6 CASSRGFGANVLTF
TRBV5-1 CASSSGTGVSEQYF
TRBV4-3 CASSQEVLRDTQYF
TRBV25-1 CASSDPRDSLGSEKLFF
TRBV19 CASRQGLGTDTQYF
TRBV5-1 CASSLGGLSEAFF
TRBV10-3 CAISESLERQPQHF
TRBV29-1 CSVERVASTDTQYF
TRBV28 CASRPRGAGANVLTF
TRBV2 CASSARLAGTDTQYF
TRBV19 CASSLDRARATGELFF
TRBV9 CASSEGTANTGELFF
TRBV5-1 CASSLSGSSYEQYF
TRBV6-5 CASTMTSGIPYEQYF
TRBV2 CASTLEGGNTEAFF
TRBV29-1 CSVALARGSGYGYTF
TRBV10-1 CASSPRPGRYEQYF
TRBV27 CASSYLRGEQYF
TRBV18 CASSPGLAGLPDTQYF
TRBV7-9 CASSTDIGREAFF
TRBV5-1 CASSWTGSVSDTIYF